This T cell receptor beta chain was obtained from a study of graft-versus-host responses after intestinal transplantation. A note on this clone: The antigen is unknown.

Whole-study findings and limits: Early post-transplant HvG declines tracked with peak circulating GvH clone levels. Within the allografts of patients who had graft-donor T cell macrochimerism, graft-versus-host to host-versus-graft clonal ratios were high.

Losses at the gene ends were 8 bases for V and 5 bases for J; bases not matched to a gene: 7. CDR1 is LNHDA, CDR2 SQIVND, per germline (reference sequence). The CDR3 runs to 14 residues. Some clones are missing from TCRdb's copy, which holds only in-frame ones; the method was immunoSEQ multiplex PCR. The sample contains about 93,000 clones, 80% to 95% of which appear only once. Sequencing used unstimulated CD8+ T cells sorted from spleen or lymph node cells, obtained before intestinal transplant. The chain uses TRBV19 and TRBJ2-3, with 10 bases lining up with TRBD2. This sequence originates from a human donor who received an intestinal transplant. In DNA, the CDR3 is TGTGCCAGTGGAGCGGGAGGGGTAATAGATACGCAGTATTTT. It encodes CASGAGGVIDTQYF.